This T cell receptor beta chain stems from a study of shared clonotypes between healthy human individuals. This CDR3 spans 13 amino acids. Germline lookup yields CDR1 SQVTM and CDR2 ANQGSEA. The V end was cut by 6 bases, the J end by 7 bases, with 16 bases between. The repertoire was sequenced with immunoSEQ multiplex PCR; TCRdb's copy has only in-frame clones and lacks some. The table lists 550,000 to 850,000 clones, roughly 70% of them singletons. This chain uses TRBV29-1 with TRBJ2-1; D unclear. The sequence came from a woman aged 25-40 years in good health. Sequenced: memory CD4+ T cells sorted from blood. Described subset: CD45RA-negative fraction. The CDR3 loop is CSVTQDARNEQFF. The CDR3 DNA follows: TGCAGCGTGACCCAAGATGCTCGGAATGAGCAGTTCTTC.